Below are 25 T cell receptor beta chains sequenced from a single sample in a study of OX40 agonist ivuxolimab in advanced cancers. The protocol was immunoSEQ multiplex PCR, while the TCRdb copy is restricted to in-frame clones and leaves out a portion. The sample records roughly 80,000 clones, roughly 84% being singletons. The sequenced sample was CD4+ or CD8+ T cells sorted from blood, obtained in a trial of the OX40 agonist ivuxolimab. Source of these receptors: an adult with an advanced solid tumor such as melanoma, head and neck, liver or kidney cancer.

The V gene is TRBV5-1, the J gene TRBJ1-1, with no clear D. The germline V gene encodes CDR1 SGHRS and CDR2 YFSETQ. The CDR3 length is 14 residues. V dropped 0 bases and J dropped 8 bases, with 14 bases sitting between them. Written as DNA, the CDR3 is TGCGCCAGCAGCTTGGGTAAAGGGTTCGGGGAAGCTTTCTTT. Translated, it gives CASSLGKGFGEAFF.

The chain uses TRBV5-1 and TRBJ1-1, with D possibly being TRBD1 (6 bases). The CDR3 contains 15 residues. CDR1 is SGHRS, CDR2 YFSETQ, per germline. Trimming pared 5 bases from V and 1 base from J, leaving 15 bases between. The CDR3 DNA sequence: TGCGCCAGCAGTCTTTCCGGGACAAGGAACACTGAAGCTTTCTTT. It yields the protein CASSLSGTRNTEAFF.

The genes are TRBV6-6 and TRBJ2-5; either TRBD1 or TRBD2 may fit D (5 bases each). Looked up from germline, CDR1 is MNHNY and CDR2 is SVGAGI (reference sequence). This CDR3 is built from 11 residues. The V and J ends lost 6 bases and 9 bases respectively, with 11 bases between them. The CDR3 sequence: CASSGAEAQYF. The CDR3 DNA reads TGTGCCAGCAGCGGGGCGGAGGCCCAGTACTTC.

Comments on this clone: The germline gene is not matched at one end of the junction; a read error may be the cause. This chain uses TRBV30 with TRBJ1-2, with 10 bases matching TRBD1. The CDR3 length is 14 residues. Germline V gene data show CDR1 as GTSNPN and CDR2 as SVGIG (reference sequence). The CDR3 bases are TGTGCCTGGAGCCATACGCCTGGGACAGGGGACAACACTTTC. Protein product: CAWSHTPGTGDNTF.

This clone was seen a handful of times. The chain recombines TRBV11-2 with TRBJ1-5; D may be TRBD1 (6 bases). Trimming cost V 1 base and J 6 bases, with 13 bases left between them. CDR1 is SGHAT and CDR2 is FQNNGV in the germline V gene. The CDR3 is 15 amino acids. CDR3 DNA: TGTGCCAGCAGCTTAGGGTTTGGGGGCAGTCAGCCCCAGCATTTT. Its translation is CASSLGFGGSQPQHF.

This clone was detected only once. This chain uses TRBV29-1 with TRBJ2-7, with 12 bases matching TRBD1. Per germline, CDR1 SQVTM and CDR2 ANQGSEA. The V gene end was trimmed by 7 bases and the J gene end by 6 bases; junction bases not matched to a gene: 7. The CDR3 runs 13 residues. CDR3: CSGTGTGGAEQYF. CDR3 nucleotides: TGCAGCGGGACCGGGACAGGGGGCGCCGAGCAGTACTTC.

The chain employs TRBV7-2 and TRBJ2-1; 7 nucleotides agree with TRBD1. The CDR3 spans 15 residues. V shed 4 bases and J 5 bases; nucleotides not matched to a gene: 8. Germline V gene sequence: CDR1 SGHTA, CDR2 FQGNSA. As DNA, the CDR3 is TGTGCCAGCAGCTCAGGGGGAAAAACAAACAATGAGCAGTTCTTC. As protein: CASSSGGKTNNEQFF.

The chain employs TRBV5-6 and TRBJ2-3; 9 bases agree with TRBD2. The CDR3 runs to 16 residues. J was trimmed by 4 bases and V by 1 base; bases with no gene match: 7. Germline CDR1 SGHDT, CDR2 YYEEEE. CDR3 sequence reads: CASSLWREGRSDTQYF. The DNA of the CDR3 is TGTGCCAGCAGCTTGTGGCGGGAGGGCCGCTCAGATACGCAGTATTTT.

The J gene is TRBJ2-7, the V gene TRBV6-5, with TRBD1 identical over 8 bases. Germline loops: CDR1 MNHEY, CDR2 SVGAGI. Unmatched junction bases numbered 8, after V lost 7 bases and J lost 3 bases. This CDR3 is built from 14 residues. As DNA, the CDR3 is TGTGCCAGCACCTACCCGGACAGGGTCTACGAGCAGTACTTC. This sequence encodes CASTYPDRVYEQYF.

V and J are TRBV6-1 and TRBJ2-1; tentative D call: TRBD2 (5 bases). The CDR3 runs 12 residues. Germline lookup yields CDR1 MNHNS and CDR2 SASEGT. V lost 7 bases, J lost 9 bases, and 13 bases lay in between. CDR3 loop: CASNRGVSEQFF. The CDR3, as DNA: TGTGCCAGCAATCGGGGAGTGAGTGAGCAGTTCTTC.

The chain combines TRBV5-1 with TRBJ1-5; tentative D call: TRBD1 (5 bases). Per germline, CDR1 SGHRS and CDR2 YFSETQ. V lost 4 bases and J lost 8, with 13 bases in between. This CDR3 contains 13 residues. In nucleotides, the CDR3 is TGCGCCAGCAGCCCGGAAGGAGGGGAGCCCCAGCATTTT. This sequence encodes CASSPEGGEPQHF.

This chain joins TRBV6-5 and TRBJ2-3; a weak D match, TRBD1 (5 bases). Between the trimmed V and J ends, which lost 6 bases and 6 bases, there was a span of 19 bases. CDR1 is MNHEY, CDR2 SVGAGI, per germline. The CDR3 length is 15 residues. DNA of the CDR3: TGTGCCAGCAGGCCCCTTCAGGGTTCAGGGGATACGCAGTATTTT. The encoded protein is CASRPLQGSGDTQYF.

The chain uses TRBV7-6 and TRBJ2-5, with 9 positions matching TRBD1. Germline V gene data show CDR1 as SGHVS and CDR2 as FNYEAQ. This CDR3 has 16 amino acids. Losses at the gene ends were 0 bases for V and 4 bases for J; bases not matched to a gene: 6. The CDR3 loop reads CASSLAAGTGTETQYF. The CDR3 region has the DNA TGTGCCAGCAGCTTAGCCGCCGGGACAGGGACAGAGACCCAGTACTTC.

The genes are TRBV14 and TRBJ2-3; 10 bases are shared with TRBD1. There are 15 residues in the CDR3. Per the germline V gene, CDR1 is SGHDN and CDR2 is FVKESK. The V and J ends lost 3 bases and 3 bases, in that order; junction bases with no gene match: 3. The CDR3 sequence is CASSHGTGATDTQYF. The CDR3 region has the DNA TGTGCCAGCAGCCACGGGACAGGGGCGACAGATACGCAGTATTTT.

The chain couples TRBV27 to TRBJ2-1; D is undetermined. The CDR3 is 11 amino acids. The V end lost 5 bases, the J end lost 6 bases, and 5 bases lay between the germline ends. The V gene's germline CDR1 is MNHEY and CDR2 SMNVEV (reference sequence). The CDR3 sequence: CASSPPNEQFF. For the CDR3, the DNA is TGTGCCAGCAGTCCCCCCAATGAGCAGTTCTTC.

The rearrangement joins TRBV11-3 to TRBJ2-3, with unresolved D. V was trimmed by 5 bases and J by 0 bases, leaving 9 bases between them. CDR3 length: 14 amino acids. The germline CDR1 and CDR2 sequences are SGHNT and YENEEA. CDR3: CASSLLSSTDTQYF. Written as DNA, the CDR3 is TGTGCCAGCAGCCTCCTGAGTAGCACAGATACGCAGTATTTT.

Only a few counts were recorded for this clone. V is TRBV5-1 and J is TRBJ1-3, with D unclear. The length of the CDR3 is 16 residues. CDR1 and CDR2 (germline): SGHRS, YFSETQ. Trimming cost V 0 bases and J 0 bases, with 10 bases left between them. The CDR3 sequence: CASSLGWGSSGNTIYF. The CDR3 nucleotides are TGCGCCAGCAGCTTGGGCTGGGGTAGCTCTGGAAACACCATATATTTT.

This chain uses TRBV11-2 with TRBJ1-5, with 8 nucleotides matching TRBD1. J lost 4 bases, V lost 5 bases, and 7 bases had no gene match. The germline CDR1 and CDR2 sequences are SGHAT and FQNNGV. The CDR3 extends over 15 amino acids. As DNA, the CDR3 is TGTGCCAGCAGCCTCGACAGGGGCGTGAATCAGCCCCAGCATTTT. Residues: CASSLDRGVNQPQHF.

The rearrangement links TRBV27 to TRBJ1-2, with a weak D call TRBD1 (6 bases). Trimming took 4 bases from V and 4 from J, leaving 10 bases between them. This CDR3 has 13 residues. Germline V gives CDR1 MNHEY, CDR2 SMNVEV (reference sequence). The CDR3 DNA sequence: TGTGCCAGCAGTTCAACAGGGTTCTATGGCTACACCTTC. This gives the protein CASSSTGFYGYTF.

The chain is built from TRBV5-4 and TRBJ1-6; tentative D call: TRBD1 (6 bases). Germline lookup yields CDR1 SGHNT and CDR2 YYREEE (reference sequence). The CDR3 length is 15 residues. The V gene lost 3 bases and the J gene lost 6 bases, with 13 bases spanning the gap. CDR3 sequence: CASSSGGTRNSPLHF. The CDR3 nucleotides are TGTGCCAGCAGCTCCGGGGGGACACGTAATTCACCCCTCCACTTT. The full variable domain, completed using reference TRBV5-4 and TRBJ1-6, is ETGVTQSPTHLIKTRGQQVTLRCSSQSGHNTVSWYQQALGQGPQFIFQYYREEENGRGNFPPRFSGLQFPNYSSELNVNALELDDSALYLCASSSGGTRNSPLHFGNGTRLTVT.

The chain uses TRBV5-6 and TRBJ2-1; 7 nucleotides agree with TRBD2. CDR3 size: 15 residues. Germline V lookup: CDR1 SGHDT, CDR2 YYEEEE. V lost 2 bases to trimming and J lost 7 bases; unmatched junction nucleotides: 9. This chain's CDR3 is CASSLGAGVGNEQFF. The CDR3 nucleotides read TGTGCCAGCAGCTTAGGGGCGGGAGTGGGAAATGAGCAGTTCTTC.

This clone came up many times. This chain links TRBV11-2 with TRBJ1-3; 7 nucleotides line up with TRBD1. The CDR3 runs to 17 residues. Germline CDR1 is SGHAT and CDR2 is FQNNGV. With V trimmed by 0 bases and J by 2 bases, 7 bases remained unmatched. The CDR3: CASSLDRGLLPGNTIYF. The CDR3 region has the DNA TGTGCCAGCAGCTTAGATAGGGGGCTTCTTCCTGGAAACACCATATATTTT.

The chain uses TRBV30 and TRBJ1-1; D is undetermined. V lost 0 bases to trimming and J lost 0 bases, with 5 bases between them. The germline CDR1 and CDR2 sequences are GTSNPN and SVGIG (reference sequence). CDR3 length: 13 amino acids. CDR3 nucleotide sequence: TGTGCCTGGAGTGTAGGCTTGAACACTGAAGCTTTCTTT. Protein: CAWSVGLNTEAFF.

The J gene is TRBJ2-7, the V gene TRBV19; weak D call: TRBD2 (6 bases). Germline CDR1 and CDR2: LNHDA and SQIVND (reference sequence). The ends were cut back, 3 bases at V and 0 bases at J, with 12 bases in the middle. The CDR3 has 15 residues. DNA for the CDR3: TGTGCCAGTAGTATGATGCGGGACCTCTCCTACGAGCAGTACTTC. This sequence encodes CASSMMRDLSYEQYF.

The CDR3: CASSKIRSNSYEQYF. Written as DNA, the CDR3 is TGTGCCAGTAGTAAGATAAGGTCCAACTCCTACGAGCAGTACTTC. The chain combines TRBV19 with TRBJ2-7, with D uncertain. CDR3 length: 15 residues. The germline V gene encodes CDR1 LNHDA and CDR2 SQIVND (reference sequence). V was cut by 4 bases and J by 0 bases, with 13 bases left in between.